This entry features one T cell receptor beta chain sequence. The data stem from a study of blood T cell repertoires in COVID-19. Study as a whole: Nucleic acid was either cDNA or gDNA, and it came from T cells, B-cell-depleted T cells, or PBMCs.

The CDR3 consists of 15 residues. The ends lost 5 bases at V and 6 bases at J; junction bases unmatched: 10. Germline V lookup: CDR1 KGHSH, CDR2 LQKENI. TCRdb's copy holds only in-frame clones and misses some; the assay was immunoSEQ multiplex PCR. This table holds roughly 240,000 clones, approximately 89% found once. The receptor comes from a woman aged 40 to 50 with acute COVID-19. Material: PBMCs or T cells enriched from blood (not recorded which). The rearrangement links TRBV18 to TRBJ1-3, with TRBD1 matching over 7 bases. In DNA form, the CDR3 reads TGTGCCAGCTCAGACACCCCCAGGGGGACAAACACCATATATTTT. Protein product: CASSDTPRGTNTIYF.